A single sample gave rise to the 10 T cell receptor beta chains below, sequenced in a study of blood T cell repertoires in COVID-19. This table comes from immunoSEQ multiplex PCR, and its TCRdb copy is limited to in-frame clones, with some not included. The table lists 45,000 to 55,000 clones, over 65% of them singletons. The sequenced material came from peripheral blood. The receptor source for this set is a human donor in a cohort sampled during active COVID-19.

V is TRBV2 and J is TRBJ2-3; TRBD2 aligns across 10 bases. The CDR3 loop spans 15 amino acids. The J segment lost 5 bases and the V segment lost 6 bases, leaving 8 bases of the junction unmatched. The germline gives CDR1 SNHLY, CDR2 FYNNEI. The CDR3 here is CASRIAGGGRDTQYF. The CDR3 DNA reads as TGTGCCAGCAGGATAGCGGGGGGAGGCCGAGATACGCAGTATTTT. Based on the CDR3 plus reference TRBV2 and TRBJ2-3, the full variable domain is EPEVTQTPSHQVTQMGQEVILRCVPISNHLYFYWYRQILGQKVEFLVSFYNNEISEKSEIFDDQFSVERPDGSNFTLKIRSTKLEDSAMYFCASRIAGGGRDTQYFGPGTRLTVL.

This clone was counted only a few times. This chain links TRBV4-1 with TRBJ1-5, with TRBD1 as a possible D gene (6 bases). The germline V gene has CDR1 MGHRA and CDR2 YSYEKL. Between the trimmed V and J ends, which lost 1 base and 6 bases, there was a span of 16 bases. The CDR3 has 16 amino acids. The CDR3 DNA sequence: TGCGCCAGCAGCCAAGTCCACAGGGCGGCTGGTCAGCCCCAGCATTTT. Its translation is CASSQVHRAAGQPQHF.

The gene calls are TRBV24-1 and TRBJ1-4; TRBD1 matches at 10 bases. Germline assignment: CDR1 KGHDR and CDR2 SFDVKD. The CDR3 has 17 amino acids. J was trimmed by 4 bases and V by 3 bases; bases with no gene match: 7. CDR3 DNA sequence: TGTGCCACCAGTGATCCAGGACAGGGGGGAGATAATGAAAAACTGTTTTTT. This gives the protein CATSDPGQGGDNEKLFF.

V is TRBV5-6 and J is TRBJ1-1; 7 nucleotides match TRBD1. The germline V gene has CDR1 SGHDT and CDR2 YYEEEE. With V trimmed by 4 bases and J by 8 bases, 8 bases remained unmatched. The CDR3 runs to 13 residues. The CDR3 protein is CASSPGTVKEAFF. The CDR3 nucleotides are TGTGCCAGCAGCCCAGGGACAGTTAAAGAAGCTTTCTTT.

The rearrangement links TRBV7-2 to TRBJ1-5; 9 bases line up with TRBD1. In germline, CDR1 is SGHTA, CDR2 FQGNSA. Germline trimming cut 1 base from V and 3 bases from J; bases unmatched to any gene: 4. The CDR3 runs to 16 residues. The CDR3 protein is CASSLVGTGSNQPQHF. The CDR3 nucleotides are TGTGCCAGCAGCTTAGTGGGGACAGGGTCCAATCAGCCCCAGCATTTT.

This chain joins TRBV6-5 and TRBJ2-7, with D possibly TRBD1 on 5 matching bases. The germline V gene encodes CDR1 MNHEY and CDR2 SVGAGI. With 6 bases removed from V and 2 bases from J, the gap between germline ends came to 11 bases. The CDR3 spans 13 residues. CDR3 protein: CASRMTDTYEQYF. CDR3 sequence (DNA): TGTGCCAGCAGAATGACGGACACCTACGAGCAGTACTTC.

V usage is TRBV2 and J usage is TRBJ1-5; the D gene is possibly TRBD1 (5 bases). The V end lost 1 base, the J end lost 6 bases, and 10 bases lay between the germline ends. Germline CDR1 is SNHLY and CDR2 is FYNNEI. The CDR3 spans 14 residues. The DNA for the CDR3 is TGTGCCAGCAGTGAAGGCAATAGGGGTCAGCCCCAGCATTTT. This codes for CASSEGNRGQPQHF.

The table lists this clone with a count of one. The J gene is TRBJ1-1, the V gene TRBV5-5; D is uncertain. Germline V gene data show CDR1 as SGHKS and CDR2 as YYEKEE (reference sequence). The V gene lost 4 bases and the J gene lost 0 bases, with 10 bases spanning the gap. There are 14 residues in the CDR3. Here the CDR3 DNA reads TGTGCCAGCAGCCTACAGAGATTGAACACTGAAGCTTTCTTT. Translation: CASSLQRLNTEAFF.

The CDR3 region is CASGGESHSGNTIYF. In DNA form, the CDR3 reads TGTGCCAGCGGGGGGGAGTCCCACTCTGGAAACACCATATATTTT. The chain employs TRBV7-2 and TRBJ1-3; the D gene is possibly TRBD1 (5 bases). Germline lookup yields CDR1 SGHTA and CDR2 FQGNSA. The CDR3 is 15 amino acids. Between the trimmed V and J ends, which lost 8 bases and 0 bases, there was a span of 14 bases.

The rearrangement links TRBV6-5 to TRBJ2-1; no firm D call. This CDR3 spans 11 amino acids. The V end was cut by 10 bases, the J end by 14 bases, with 18 bases between. Germline-derived CDR1 and CDR2 are MNHEY and SVGAGI. Here the CDR3 reads CATSTPSREFF. The DNA of the CDR3 is TGTGCCACTTCAACTCCCTCCCGGGAGTTCTTC.